This T cell receptor (beta chain) was captured in a study of T-cell memory formation after mild COVID-19 listed by TCRdb under 2021. Background for the entire study: TCR sequence clusters from the two donors were largely donor specific. In a couple of donors, T-cell clones that expanded and contracted after mild COVID-19 were tracked by sequencing TCRalpha and TCRbeta repertoires over time. Two young, previously healthy adult volunteers, one female and one male, were included in the cohort. The full study reports these points: The study included only a couple of mild cases, and larger cohorts that include severe cases with pre-infection samples were judged to be necessary. Contracting CD4+ clones were found mainly in CM and EM memory subsets, while CD8+ clones were enriched in EMRA. Clones contracting from day 15 to 85 had balanced CD4/CD8 phenotypes, while a second wave expanding from day 15 to 37 was biased towards CD4+. Some responding clones were found in pre-infection memory, which suggests that pre-existing cross-reactive memory T cells took part in the SARS-CoV-2 response. Whether the second-wave clones peaking on day 37 were SARS-CoV-2 specific was not confirmed.

Ficoll-Paque density gradient centrifugation was the method used to isolate PBMCs. Sequencing took place on an Illumina NovaSeq 6000. Using 5'RACE with constant-segment primers, TCRalpha and TCRbeta cDNA libraries were constructed, with sample barcodes and unique molecular identifiers added in the process. Trizol reagent was used to extract RNA from every sample. Amplification of the libraries took two PCR steps, and the second step added a second sample barcode plus Illumina TruSeq adapters. The libraries were sequenced on an Illumina NovaSeq using 2 x 150 bp paired-end reads. The original pipeline was this. Demultiplexing of reads and collapsing into UMI-guided consensus sequences were performed with migec v1.2.7. Using mixcr v2.1.11, the UMI consensuses were aligned to TRA and TRB V and J templates and assembled into clonotypes. A clonotype was counted as expanded or contracted only if both edgeR and NoisET called the change significant, with noise models trained on biological replicates. edgeR calls used a false discovery rate-adjusted p below 0.01 and a log2 fold-change threshold of 1. PCA with hierarchical clustering of max-normalized trajectories of the 1000 most abundant clonotypes was used as exploratory dynamics analysis. Separately sequenced CD4+ and CD8+ repertoires were used to assign a CD4 or CD8 phenotype to each responding clone. Starting from the raw public reads, TCRdb applied fastp trimming at Q25, assembled clones with MiXCR and retained in-frame beta chains. Every CDR3 protein is listed once, alongside the most common genes and DNA of its rows. These V and J calls are TCRdb output, not the study's own analysis. The table for this sample lists about 500,000 distinct CDR3 sequences; around 20% of them were counted only once. The ten largest clones capture around 13% of the sample.

This clonotype has only a few counts. Its antigen remains undetermined. No clone much larger than this one lies a single base away; base qualities are absent. CDR1 and CDR2 are drawn from the germline V gene (reference sequence): GTSNPN, SVGIG. From the cysteine up to the phenylalanine, the CDR3 has a length of 16 residues. Of all the DNA, just the CDR3 is kept, 48 bases in frame from base 1. Here V drops 2 bases and J drops 5 bases, and the junction holds 6 bases not matched to any gene. This TCR was sampled from an adult woman who had mild COVID-19 (a few samples of this study predate the infection). The sample titles of this study are shuffled in the database, so cell type and time point are left out; the donor was told from shared clones. Source material: PBMCs or a T cell subset sorted from them (not recorded which). Rearrangement joined TRBV30 to TRBJ2-1, with TRBD2 identical over 13 junction bases. The CDR3 protein sequence reads: CAWSPGGLAGDNEQFF. In nucleotide form, the sequence is TGTGCCTGGAGTCCCGGAGGACTAGCGGGGGACAATGAGCAGTTCTTC.